The next 5 T cell receptor beta chains were all read from a single sample in a study of blood T cell repertoires in COVID-19. Clones were sequenced by immunoSEQ multiplex PCR, and TCRdb holds only the in-frame ones, with some missing. The table records 380,000 or so clones, about 87% of them present only once. The sequencing sample was made of PBMCs or T cells enriched from blood (not recorded which). The origin of the receptors is a man aged 25 to 45 who had recovered from COVID-19.

The V call is TRBV2, the J call TRBJ1-5; D unclear. V lost 7 bases to trimming and J lost 3 bases, with 13 bases between them. The CDR3 covers 14 residues. In germline, CDR1 is SNHLY, CDR2 FYNNEI. As DNA, the CDR3 is TGTGCCAGCACATTCGCCAGGAACAATCAGCCCCAGCATTTT. It translates to CASTFARNNQPQHF.

A single count supports this clone. The rearrangement joins TRBV5-1 to TRBJ2-1, with no clear D. Germline V gene data show CDR1 as SGHRS and CDR2 as YFSETQ. The CDR3 runs 12 residues. Trimming cost V 7 bases and J 6 bases, with 11 bases left between them. The CDR3: CASLHSGNEQFF. DNA of the CDR3: TGCGCCAGCTTACATTCGGGCAATGAGCAGTTCTTC.

The chain combines TRBV30 with TRBJ2-4, with 8 bases lining up with TRBD1. V was clipped by 1 base and J by 4 bases; unmatched bases: 6. The CDR3 length is 15 residues. Germline V gene lookup returns CDR1 GTSNPN and CDR2 SVGIG (reference sequence). The CDR3 DNA reads TGTGCCTGGAGTGGAGCTTGGACAGGGAAAAACATTCAGTACTTC. It encodes CAWSGAWTGKNIQYF.

This clone was observed a single time. The V call is TRBV18, the J call TRBJ1-1; D is unclear. CDR1 and CDR2 (germline): KGHSH, LQKENI. V dropped 0 bases and J dropped 4 bases, with 12 bases sitting between them. This CDR3 has 15 residues. The DNA of the CDR3 is TGTGCCAGCTCACCACCGAGGCGCCAGATCACTGAAGCTTTCTTT. It is translated as CASSPPRRQITEAFF.

The rearrangement links TRBV6-4 to TRBJ1-6; D is perhaps TRBD1 (5 bases). Per the germline V gene, CDR1 is MRHNA and CDR2 is SNTAGT. The CDR3 length is 15 residues. Trimming shortened V by 0 bases and J by 6 bases, and 9 bases separated the two germline ends. CDR3 in amino acids: CASSDSPGGNSPLHF. The CDR3 nucleotides are TGTGCCAGCAGTGACTCCCCCGGGGGTAATTCACCCCTCCACTTT.